These 24 T cell receptor beta chains came from one sample sequenced in a study of molecular identifiers for immune sequencing clone quantification. TCRdb re-called the PCR reads with MiXCR, one entry per CDR3 protein. The sample consists of 68,000 or so distinct CDR3 sequences, less than 20% of them appearing once. Sequenced input: naive CD8+ T cells from blood, with Jurkat cell RNA spiked in. As for subset: FACS-sorted CD8+CD4-CCR7+CD45RA+ naive T cells. All receptors derive from a human donor in good health. Some libraries in this study had Jurkat cell RNA spiked in.

This chain links TRBV3-1 with TRBJ2-7, with a possible D match to TRBD1 (6 bases). This CDR3 has 14 residues. CDR1 and CDR2 (germline): LGHDT, YNNKEL (reference sequence). Trimming cost V 4 bases and J 1 base, with 11 bases left between them. CDR3 residues: CASSPGDGSYEQYF. The CDR3 DNA follows: TGTGCCAGCAGCCCAGGGGACGGATCCTACGAGCAGTACTTC.

Ten or more counts support this clonotype. This chain connects TRBV6-5 to TRBJ2-1; 8 positions match TRBD1. The CDR3 has 15 residues. The ends lost 2 bases at V and 2 bases at J; junction bases unmatched: 2. CDR1 and CDR2 from the germline V gene are MNHEY and SVGAGI. Here the CDR3 reads CASSYDRGPYNEQFF. The DNA of the CDR3 is TGTGCCAGCAGTTACGACAGGGGCCCCTACAATGAGCAGTTCTTC.

The rearrangement links TRBV3-1 to TRBJ2-1; D could derive from TRBD1 or TRBD2 (5 bases each). The germline gives CDR1 LGHDT, CDR2 YNNKEL (reference sequence). Trimming pared 0 bases from V and 6 bases from J, leaving 9 bases between. This CDR3 is built from 14 residues. DNA for the CDR3: TGTGCCAGCAGCCAAGATACCGGGGCCAATGAGCAGTTCTTC. Encoded protein: CASSQDTGANEQFF.

A few counts support this clonotype. The rearrangement uses TRBV2 and TRBJ2-7; 8 bases match TRBD1. This CDR3 contains 15 residues. V shed 6 bases, J shed 1 base, and the junction held 8 bases outside the gene matches. CDR1 and CDR2 from the germline V gene are SNHLY and FYNNEI. Written as DNA, the CDR3 is TGTGCCAGCAGAGAGGGGACAGGCCAATCCTACGAGCAGTACTTC. Residues: CASREGTGQSYEQYF.

The CDR3 here is CASSPTHRGRNYEQYF. Written as DNA, the CDR3 is TGTGCCAGCAGCCCCACTCACAGGGGTCGGAACTACGAGCAGTACTTC. The V and J genes are TRBV28 and TRBJ2-7; 7 positions match TRBD1. The length of the CDR3 is 16 residues. The germline gives CDR1 MDHEN, CDR2 SYDVKM. J gave up 3 bases and V 6 bases, and 14 bases lay outside the gene matches.

As regards this clonotype: This may stem from a read error, because a much larger clone lies one nucleotide away. This chain joins TRBV7-6 and TRBJ2-7, with D hard to call. Germline CDR1 reads SGHVS; CDR2 reads FNYEAQ. CDR3 length: 13 residues. CDR3 nucleotide sequence: TGTGCCAGCAGCTTCAATTCTGCCTACGGGCAGTACTTC. It yields the protein CASSFNSAYGQYF.

This clonotype appeared many times. As DNA, the CDR3 is TGTGCCAGCAGTGAGGGGGTCTGGGAGCAGTACTTC. It encodes CASSEGVWEQYF. This chain connects TRBV2 to TRBJ2-7; D might be TRBD1 or TRBD2, each matching 5 bases. CDR3 length: 12 amino acids. V lost 3 bases and J 7 bases, leaving 10 bases between the germline ends. Germline loops: CDR1 SNHLY, CDR2 FYNNEI.

This clonotype came up many times. The chain is built from TRBV12-5 and TRBJ2-2; D possibly uses TRBD1 or TRBD2 (5 bases each). Trimming stripped 8 bases from V and 5 bases from J, with 9 bases between. The CDR3 has 12 amino acids. Germline-derived CDR1 and CDR2 are LGHNT and FRNRAP. Here the CDR3 reads CASRWGTGELFF. The CDR3 DNA reads TGTGCTAGTAGATGGGGGACCGGGGAGCTGTTTTTT.

This clonotype was seen many times. The V gene is TRBV19, the J gene TRBJ1-5; D is unresolved. The length of the CDR3 is 14 residues. V shed 5 bases and J shed 0 bases, with 8 bases lying between them. Germline loops: CDR1 LNHDA, CDR2 SQIVND (reference sequence). CDR3: CASSLGYSNQPQHF. The CDR3 DNA reads TGTGCCAGTAGTCTGGGGTATAGCAATCAGCCCCAGCATTTT.

This clonotype was counted many times. The gene calls are TRBV3-1 and TRBJ2-7, with 7 bases identical to TRBD2. CDR1 is LGHDT, CDR2 YNNKEL, per germline (reference sequence). The CDR3 contains 14 residues. J lost 2 bases, V lost 5 bases, and 6 bases had no gene match. The DNA for the CDR3 is TGTGCCAGCAGCGGGGCTAGCGGACCCTACGAGCAGTACTTC. Its translation is CASSGASGPYEQYF.

This clonotype was seen a handful of times. A read error may be the cause here, since a much bigger clone is one base away. The chain couples TRBV11-2 to TRBJ2-3, with a tentative D call TRBD2 (5 bases). V was clipped by 1 base and J by 2 bases, with 10 bases between them. Looked up from germline, CDR1 is SGHAT and CDR2 is FQNNGV. CDR3 length equals 15 residues. In DNA, the CDR3 is TGTGCCAGCAGCTTAGTTCCTGGACTCACAGATACGCAGTATTTT. Translating it yields CASSLVPGLTDTQYF.

In this sample, this clonotype turned up many times. The genes are TRBV13 and TRBJ2-2; D uncertain. This CDR3 is built from 14 residues. V dropped 7 bases and J dropped 0 bases, with 9 bases sitting between them. Germline CDR1 is PRHDT and CDR2 is FYEKMQ (reference sequence). This CDR3 reads CASTPGPNTGELFF. The CDR3 coding sequence is TGTGCCAGCACCCCGGGCCCGAACACCGGGGAGCTGTTTTTT.

The rearrangement joins TRBV9 to TRBJ2-1; D possibly uses TRBD1 or TRBD2 (6 bases each). Germline assignment: CDR1 SGDLS and CDR2 YYNGEE. The CDR3 has 16 amino acids. V was clipped by 0 bases and J by 9 bases, with 19 bases between them. DNA of the CDR3: TGTGCCAGCAGCGTAGGTAGAGGGGGGTACACGGGTGAGCAGTTCTTC. Translating gives CASSVGRGGYTGEQFF.

The CDR3 region is CASSQGLAGVIYNEQFF. DNA of the CDR3: TGTGCCAGCAGCCAAGGACTAGCGGGAGTGATCTACAATGAGCAGTTCTTC. This sequence joins TRBV5-6 and TRBJ2-1; 13 bases match TRBD2. CDR1 and CDR2 (germline): SGHDT, YYEEEE. The V gene end was trimmed by 4 bases and the J gene end by 3 bases; junction bases not matched to a gene: 7. The length of the CDR3 is 17 residues.

This clonotype was seen many times. The chain carries TRBV11-2 and TRBJ2-1; unclear D gene. Germline V gene data show CDR1 as SGHAT and CDR2 as FQNNGV. Trimming left V 10 bases short and J 1 base short, with 14 bases between. The CDR3 contains 14 residues. The CDR3 DNA is TGTGCCACGAGACCAACCCCGTCCTACAATGAGCAGTTCTTC. Its translation is CATRPTPSYNEQFF.

In this sample, this clonotype turned up many times. The gene calls are TRBV27 and TRBJ2-2; no firm D call. Germline V gene sequence: CDR1 MNHEY, CDR2 SMNVEV (reference sequence). V was trimmed by 6 bases and J by 4 bases, leaving 9 bases between them. This CDR3 is built from 13 residues. The CDR3 DNA reads TGTGCCAGCAGCTCCCCCTCCACCGGGGAGCTGTTTTTT. It is translated as CASSSPSTGELFF.

This clonotype came up many times. The CDR3 region has the DNA TGTGCCAGACTTACAGATACGCAGTATTTT. Translated, it gives CARLTDTQYF. J is TRBJ2-3 and V is TRBV28; unclear D gene. The V gene's germline CDR1 is MDHEN and CDR2 SYDVKM. CDR3 length: 10 amino acids. The V end lost 9 bases, the J end lost 3 bases, and 4 bases lay between the germline ends.

This clonotype was seen many times. The chain combines TRBV15 with TRBJ2-1; 7 bases are a match to TRBD1. V was pared by 6 bases and J by 1 base, with 6 bases of the junction left unmatched. The CDR3 has 15 residues. The germline V gene has CDR1 LNHNV and CDR2 YYDKDF (reference sequence). CDR3 in amino acids: CATSKGQQSYNEQFF. CDR3 sequence (DNA): TGTGCCACCAGTAAGGGACAGCAATCCTACAATGAGCAGTTCTTC.

The chain recombines TRBV5-3 with TRBJ2-7; D might be TRBD2 (6 bases). TRBV5-3 is classed as an ORF, of uncertain function. The V end lost 8 bases, the J end lost 2 bases, and 32 bases lay between the germline ends. The CDR3 totals 19 residues. The DNA of the CDR3 is TGTGCCAGCAGCGGACCCGGGGGACGGGATAGGAGGGTAACCTACGAGCAGTACTTC. The encoded protein is CASSGPGGRDRRVTYEQYF.

This clonotype was found many times. This chain links TRBV29-1 with TRBJ2-2; 7 bases align to TRBD1. The CDR3 extends over 12 amino acids. V lost 6 bases and J lost 6; bases outside the gene matches: 4. Germline CDR1 is SQVTM and CDR2 is ANQGSEA. Here the CDR3 reads CSVITGAGELFF. The CDR3 nucleotides are TGCAGCGTCATTACAGGGGCCGGGGAGCTGTTTTTT.

The chain employs TRBV19 and TRBJ2-1, with D possibly called TRBD1 or TRBD2 (6 bases each). Trimming shortened V by 10 bases and J by 8 bases, and 21 bases separated the two germline ends. The CDR3 runs to 14 residues. In germline, CDR1 is LNHDA, CDR2 SQIVND (reference sequence). CDR3 residues: CATGGALFGHEQFF. CDR3 bases: TGTGCCACCGGGGGCGCTTTGTTTGGCCATGAGCAGTTCTTC.

This clonotype was seen at least ten times. The J gene is TRBJ1-1, the V gene TRBV2; possible D gene TRBD1, 6 bases. The germline V gene has CDR1 SNHLY and CDR2 FYNNEI. CDR3 length: 15 residues. Trimming pared 3 bases from V and 5 bases from J, leaving 16 bases between. CDR3 amino acids: CASSDPGGGGTEAFF. The CDR3 nucleotides read TGTGCCAGCAGTGACCCCGGAGGGGGGGGGACTGAAGCTTTCTTT.

The sample holds many counts of this clonotype. The chain uses TRBV2 and TRBJ2-7; no clear D gene. The CDR3 is 11 amino acids. V lost 6 bases, J lost 0 bases, and 3 bases lay in between. Germline lookup yields CDR1 SNHLY and CDR2 FYNNEI. The CDR3, as DNA: TGTGCCAGCAGGCTCTCCTACGAGCAGTACTTC. Protein: CASRLSYEQYF.

Details on this clonotype: At one boundary the junction diverges from the germline segment, which might be a read error. V and J are TRBV27 and TRBJ1-2; D unclear. Germline CDR1 MNHEY, CDR2 SMNVEV (reference sequence). The CDR3 runs 13 residues. CDR3 in DNA: TGTGCCAGCGGGCGGGGAGCTAACTATGGCTACGCCTTC. Protein product: CASGRGANYGYAF.